These T cell receptor beta chains were read from a single sample in a study of CD8 T cells in Susac syndrome. TCRdb reprocessed the immunoSEQ multiplex PCR reads with MiXCR, giving one entry per CDR3 protein. The sample has some 70,000 distinct CDR3 sequences; just under 95% are singletons. Material for sequencing was CD8+ T cells from PBMCs. The receptors were sampled from a human donor with multiple sclerosis. CDR3s include the opening cysteine and the closing phenylalanine or tryptophan. D genes are given only for firm matches. Size values are once, few and many counts, or a class for expanded clones, and some rows have none.

j_call v_call clone_size d_call cdr3_nt cdr3_aa
TRBJ2-1 TRBV28 NA NA TGTGCCAGCAGTTCGTACCCCAGTGGTAATAATGAGCAGTTCTTC CASSSYPSGNNEQFF
TRBJ2-1 TRBV5-1 NA NA TGCGCCAGCAGCACAGGACCCGGGACTCCCAATGAGCAGTTCTTC CASSTGPGTPNEQFF
TRBJ2-7 TRBV9 NA TRBD1 TGTGCCAGCAGCCCTCAATTGGACAGGGGGAACGAGCAGTACTTC CASSPQLDRGNEQYF
TRBJ2-3 TRBV30 NA TRBD2 TGTGCCTGGAGTCTCGCGGGGGGGACAGATACGCAGTATTTT CAWSLAGGTDTQYF
TRBJ2-3 TRBV30 NA NA TGTGCCTGGAGTGGCAGCAGCGTCGGTACGCAGTATTTT CAWSGSSVGTQYF
TRBJ2-3 TRBV7-3 NA TRBD1 TGTGCCAGCAGCTCCGGACAGGGGGCAGATACGCAGTATTTT CASSSGQGADTQYF
TRBJ2-1 TRBV19 NA TRBD2 TGTGCCAGTAACTGGGGACTAGGGCAGGCTGAGCAGTTCTTC CASNWGLGQAEQFF
TRBJ1-6 TRBV19 NA NA TGTGCCAGTAGTATTATACGGGTGGAAAATTCACCCCTCCACTTT CASSIIRVENSPLHF
TRBJ2-1 TRBV13 NA NA TGTGCCAGCAGCAACCGGGACGACAGCAATGAGCAGTTCTTC CASSNRDDSNEQFF
TRBJ2-5 TRBV15 NA NA TGTGCCACCAGCAGTACTAAGGCCCAAGAGACCCAGTACTTC CATSSTKAQETQYF
TRBJ2-7 TRBV14 NA TRBD1 TGTGCCAGCAGCGGTACCGGGACAGGGGCCTACGAGCAGTACTTC CASSGTGTGAYEQYF
TRBJ2-7 TRBV29-1 once TRBD1 TGCAGCGTTGAAGACCATTTATGGGACAGGGCCTACGAGCAGTACTTC CSVEDHLWDRAYEQYF
TRBJ2-7 TRBV3-1 NA NA TGTGCCAGCAGCCACAAGGAACGGGTCGAGCAGTACTTC CASSHKERVEQYF
TRBJ1-4 TRBV29-1 NA TRBD1 TGCAGCGTTGAAGCACAGGGGGCTAATGAAAAACTGTTTTTT CSVEAQGANEKLFF
TRBJ1-1 TRBV20-1 NA NA TGCAGTGCCCCGGGGGGGCCCGTGAACACTGAAGCTTTCTTT CSAPGGPVNTEAFF
TRBJ1-5 TRBV6-2/TRBV6-3 few TRBD1 TGTGCCAGCAGTTACTCCCGGGACAGGGGTCGATGGCAGCCCCAGCATTTT CASSYSRDRGRWQPQHF
TRBJ2-3 TRBV19 NA NA TGTGCCAGTAGTATGAGGTTCGCAACCACAGATACGCAGTATTTT CASSMRFATTDTQYF
TRBJ1-6 TRBV27 once TRBD1 TGTGCCAGCAGGCCCGGGACAGGGCATTCACCCCTCCACTTT CASRPGTGHSPLHF